This TCR beta chain was captured in a study of cytomegalovirus exposure and HLA in healthy donors. V lost 5 bases and J lost 1, with 14 bases in between. The CDR3 loop spans 15 amino acids. Germline-derived CDR1 and CDR2 are SEHNR and FQNEAQ (reference sequence). On this clone: The target antigen is unknown.

General observations from the study: A list of approximately 150 TCR beta chains associated with cytomegalovirus was given. Analyses of presence/absence relied on an assumption of roughly uniform sequencing depth across donors.

Researchers ran the PCR with 60 Vbeta and 13 Jbeta primers. The method was immunoSEQ multiplex PCR; TCRdb's version includes in-frame clones alone and lacks a portion of them. This table holds about 120,000 clones, around 77% found once. The sequence came from a man younger than 30 in good health and CMV-seropositive. What was sequenced was PBMCs. This chain uses TRBV7-9 with TRBJ2-5; D might be TRBD1 (6 bases). The CDR3 DNA reads as TGTGCCAGCAGCCATCCGAGGACAGCCCAAGAGACCCAGTACTTC. Residues: CASSHPRTAQETQYF.